Reported below is one T cell receptor (beta chain). Germline trimming cut 7 bases from V and 4 bases from J; bases unmatched to any gene: 5. The CDR3 spans 14 residues. In germline, CDR1 is SNHLY, CDR2 FYNNEI. The protocol was immunoSEQ multiplex PCR, while the TCRdb copy is restricted to in-frame clones and leaves out a portion. The profile covers 170,000 or so clones, with roughly 92% appearing a single time and approximately 1.5% taken by the ten largest. The sample originates from a study of control samples from healthy donors and cancer patients. The sample comprised blood. V gene TRBV2 combines with J gene TRBJ2-2; 8 bases align to TRBD2. The sequence came from a man younger than 45 in good health. The CDR3 sequence is CASTGGKGTGELFF. The CDR3, as DNA: TGTGCCAGCACGGGGGGGAAGGGCACCGGGGAGCTGTTTTTT.